The 27 T cell receptor beta chains presented below share a single source sample, sequenced in a study of OX40 agonist ivuxolimab in advanced cancers. Some clones are missing from TCRdb's copy, which holds only in-frame ones; the method was immunoSEQ multiplex PCR. The table lists under 60,000 clones, approximately 86% of them singletons. Specimen: CD4+ or CD8+ T cells sorted from blood, collected in a trial of the OX40 agonist ivuxolimab. These receptors all stem from an adult with an advanced solid tumor such as melanoma, head and neck, liver or kidney cancer.

This clone has just one count. The chain recombines TRBV7-3 with TRBJ1-1; D possibly corresponds to TRBD1 (5 bases). CDR3 length equals 15 residues. CDR1 and CDR2 (germline): SGHTA, FQGTGA. V lost 2 bases and J 9 bases, leaving 19 bases between the germline ends. As DNA, the CDR3 is TGTGCCAGCAGCTTATTGAGGGGATCGAGTCCCCAAGCTTTCTTT. Translated: CASSLLRGSSPQAFF.

The chain employs TRBV15 and TRBJ2-3; perhaps D is TRBD1 or TRBD2 (5 bases each). Germline CDR1 reads LNHNV; CDR2 reads YYDKDF (reference sequence). Deletions cut 1 base from V and 2 bases from J, with 19 bases between. The CDR3 extends over 18 amino acids. The DNA of the CDR3 is TGTGCCACCAGCAGAGGCGGTGGTGGGGGACCTAACACAGATACGCAGTATTTT. This encodes CATSRGGGGGPNTDTQYF.

Relative to its sample, this clone is medium-sized. The rearrangement links TRBV4-1 to TRBJ1-5, with D possibly being TRBD1 (5 bases). V lost 1 base and J lost 7, with 14 bases in between. The CDR3 is 15 amino acids. Germline lookup yields CDR1 MGHRA and CDR2 YSYEKL. The CDR3 is CASSQVAGSRQPQHF. DNA for the CDR3: TGCGCCAGCAGCCAAGTAGCAGGGTCACGGCAGCCCCAGCATTTT.

The chain links TRBV6-5 to TRBJ1-5; 9 bases match TRBD1. Germline V gene sequence: CDR1 MNHEY, CDR2 SVGAGI. The V gene end was trimmed by 5 bases and the J gene end by 5 bases; junction bases not matched to a gene: 7. The CDR3 is 15 amino acids. The DNA for the CDR3 is TGTGCCAGCAGTAAGGGACAGGGAGTGGATCAGCCCCAGCATTTT. Protein product: CASSKGQGVDQPQHF.

The chain combines TRBV7-3 with TRBJ2-3; 9 bases agree with TRBD2. V lost 1 base and J lost 2; bases outside the gene matches: 7. Germline V gene lookup returns CDR1 SGHTA and CDR2 FQGTGA. This CDR3 contains 17 residues. The CDR3 region is CASSLRGWTSDTDTQYF. The CDR3 DNA follows: TGTGCCAGCAGCTTAAGGGGGTGGACTAGCGACACAGATACGCAGTATTTT.

The J gene is TRBJ2-1, the V gene TRBV25-1; possible D gene TRBD1, 5 bases. Germline V lookup: CDR1 MGHDK, CDR2 SYGVNS. This CDR3 contains 12 residues. Trimming left V 4 bases short and J 8 bases short, with 9 bases between. This CDR3 is CASSAGLYEQFF. The CDR3, as DNA: TGTGCCAGCAGTGCAGGGTTATATGAGCAGTTCTTC.

The chain recombines TRBV15 with TRBJ2-1, with D maybe TRBD2 (6 bases). CDR3 length: 17 residues. The germline CDR1 and CDR2 sequences are LNHNV and YYDKDF (reference sequence). V was trimmed by 0 bases and J by 3 bases, leaving 15 bases between them. CDR3 amino acids: CATSRDVRRGRYNEQFF. The CDR3 nucleotides are TGTGCCACCAGCAGAGATGTTCGGCGGGGCCGCTACAATGAGCAGTTCTTC.

V usage is TRBV4-1 and J usage is TRBJ2-5; a possible D gene is TRBD1 (6 bases). The CDR3 is 16 residues long. Germline V gene lookup returns CDR1 MGHRA and CDR2 YSYEKL. The germline V and J ends were trimmed by 1 base and 1 base, with 13 bases remaining between them. CDR3 nucleotide sequence: TGCGCCAGCAGCCAAGTGGGTGGGACAACCCAAGAGACCCAGTACTTC. Residues: CASSQVGGTTQETQYF.

This chain joins TRBV4-1 and TRBJ2-7, with no clear D. CDR1 and CDR2 (germline): MGHRA, YSYEKL. Trimming removed 1 base at V and 3 bases at J, with 7 bases between. CDR3 length: 13 amino acids. The CDR3 DNA sequence: TGCGCCAGCAGCCAAGGGCAGTTCTACGAGCAGTACTTC. Translated, it gives CASSQGQFYEQYF.

CDR3 loop: CATSRGGGGDEQFF. DNA for the CDR3: TGTGCCACCAGCAGAGGGGGGGGCGGAGATGAGCAGTTCTTC. This chain joins TRBV15 and TRBJ2-1, with a tentative D call TRBD2 (7 bases). The CDR3 has 14 residues. V lost 1 base to trimming and J lost 8 bases, with 12 bases between them. Per germline, CDR1 LNHNV and CDR2 YYDKDF (reference sequence). Looking up the rest from reference TRBV15 and TRBJ2-1 gives the full variable domain: DAMVIQNPRYQVTQFGKPVTLSCSQTLNHNVMYWYQQKSSQAPKLLFHYYDKDFNNEADTPDNFQSRRPNTSFCFLDIRSPGLGDTAMYLCATSRGGGGDEQFFGPGTRLTVL.

This clone was counted between two and nine times. At the DNA level, this CDR3 is encoded by other sequences in the same sample as well. In DNA form, the CDR3 reads TGTGCCAGCAGTTTAGGGCAGGGGAACTATGGCTACACCTTC. Translated: CASSLGQGNYGYTF. The V gene is TRBV28, the J gene TRBJ1-2; weak D call: TRBD1 (6 bases). Trimming took 2 bases from V and 2 from J, leaving 9 bases between them. CDR1 and CDR2 (germline): MDHEN, SYDVKM. CDR3 size: 14 residues.

V gene TRBV6-6 combines with J gene TRBJ1-1; 8 bases align to TRBD1. This CDR3 region has 15 residues. Germline V lookup: CDR1 MNHNY, CDR2 SVGAGI (reference sequence). V shed 5 bases, J shed 0 bases, and the junction held 5 bases outside the gene matches. The CDR3 DNA sequence: TGTGCCAGCAGTGAGCACAGGGGGGTGAACACTGAAGCTTTCTTT. Encoded protein: CASSEHRGVNTEAFF.

This chain connects TRBV7-3 to TRBJ2-2, with D perhaps matching TRBD1 (6 bases). Trimming took 5 bases from V and 6 from J, leaving 16 bases between them. Germline CDR1 SGHTA, CDR2 FQGTGA. The CDR3 is 15 residues long. The CDR3 bases are TGTGCCAGCAGCAAAGGGGGAGCGCGGGCCGGGGAGCTGTTTTTT. This codes for CASSKGGARAGELFF. The full variable domain, in which reference TRBV7-3 and TRBJ2-2 provide the parts outside the CDR3, is GAGVSQTPSNKVTEKGKYVELRCDPISGHTALYWYRQSLGQGPEFLIYFQGTGAADDSGLPNDRFFAVRPEGSVSTLKIQRTERGDSAVYLCASSKGGARAGELFFGEGSRLTVL.

The genes are TRBV9 and TRBJ2-2; D is undetermined. V gave up 0 bases and J gave up 4 bases, with 4 bases separating them. Germline-derived CDR1 and CDR2 are SGDLS and YYNGEE. The CDR3 has 13 residues. CDR3 in amino acids: CASSVGGTGELFF. The DNA for the CDR3 is TGTGCCAGCAGCGTAGGAGGCACCGGGGAGCTGTTTTTT.

This clone has more than one count but fewer than ten. The chain employs TRBV29-1 and TRBJ1-1; D gene uncertain. This CDR3 has 8 amino acids. Trimming stripped 4 bases from V and 10 bases from J, with 4 bases between. Germline assignment: CDR1 SQVTM and CDR2 ANQGSEA. The CDR3 DNA sequence: TGCAGCGTTGGAAGAGCTTTCTTT. This translates into CSVGRAFF.

V and J are TRBV25-1 and TRBJ1-2, with D perhaps TRBD1 (5 bases). The CDR3 has 16 residues. Trimming stripped 1 base from V and 4 bases from J, with 16 bases between. Germline CDR1 is MGHDK and CDR2 is SYGVNS. The CDR3 sequence: CASSESSRGVGYGYTF. CDR3 coding DNA: TGTGCCAGCAGTGAATCCTCCCGGGGGGTTGGCTATGGCTACACCTTC.

This clone was seen a few times. The chain employs TRBV7-9 and TRBJ2-1, with 10 bases lining up with TRBD1. The germline V gene encodes CDR1 SEHNR and CDR2 FQNEAQ (reference sequence). V lost 5 bases to trimming and J lost 6 bases; unmatched junction nucleotides: 13. CDR3 length equals 17 residues. CDR3 nucleotides: TGTGCCAGCAGCGCCAGGCGGACAGGGGGGTCAGGCAATGAGCAGTTCTTC. Translation: CASSARRTGGSGNEQFF.

V and J are TRBV7-9 and TRBJ1-6; the match to TRBD1 covers 10 bases. The germline V gene has CDR1 SEHNR and CDR2 FQNEAQ (reference sequence). V was clipped by 5 bases and J by 8 bases; unmatched bases: 6. The CDR3 runs to 15 residues. The DNA of the CDR3 is TGTGCCAGCAGCCCGTCGACAGGGGGCGATTCACCCCTCCACTTT. Protein product: CASSPSTGGDSPLHF.

V gene TRBV4-2 combines with J gene TRBJ2-7; D uncertain. With 1 base removed from V and 0 bases from J, the gap between germline ends came to 7 bases. Germline assignment: CDR1 LGHNA and CDR2 YNFKEQ. The CDR3 runs to 14 residues. As DNA, the CDR3 is TGTGCCAGCAGCCAAGCTTACACCTCCTACGAGCAGTACTTC. Its translation: CASSQAYTSYEQYF.

This clone was detected many times. The chain uses TRBV15 and TRBJ2-7; 13 nucleotides match TRBD2. V shed 6 bases, J shed 5 bases, and the junction held 10 bases outside the gene matches. Germline CDR1 LNHNV, CDR2 YYDKDF (reference sequence). The length of the CDR3 is 16 residues. The DNA of the CDR3 is TGTGCCACCAGAAAAGTGACTAGCGGGAGGCCTAACGAGCAGTACTTC. As protein: CATRKVTSGRPNEQYF.

The chain joins TRBV27 to TRBJ2-1; TRBD2 might be the D (6 bases). V gave up 7 bases and J gave up 0 bases, with 10 bases separating them. Germline CDR1 reads MNHEY; CDR2 reads SMNVEV (reference sequence). The CDR3 extends over 14 amino acids. CDR3 amino acids: CASIAVSSYNEQFF. The CDR3 DNA follows: TGTGCCAGCATAGCGGTCAGCTCCTACAATGAGCAGTTCTTC.

V usage is TRBV6-5 and J usage is TRBJ1-6, with a weak D call TRBD1 (5 bases). V was trimmed by 10 bases and J by 9 bases, leaving 16 bases between them. Germline CDR1 is MNHEY and CDR2 is SVGAGI. This CDR3 is 13 amino acids long. The chain's CDR3 is CATPGQGASPLHF. The CDR3 nucleotides read TGTGCCACCCCGGGGCAGGGCGCTTCACCCCTCCACTTT.

The V and J genes are TRBV4-3 and TRBJ2-6; TRBD1 matches at 7 bases. Trimming cost V 0 bases and J 0 bases; bases outside gene matches: 5. The CDR3 spans 18 residues. Germline assignment: CDR1 LGHNA and CDR2 YSLEER. The CDR3 bases are TGCGCCAGCAGCCAAGAGAGACAGGGCTACTCTGGGGCCAACGTCCTGACTTTC. Translation gives CASSQERQGYSGANVLTF.

V is TRBV28 and J is TRBJ2-7; the D gene is possibly TRBD2 (6 bases). Deletions cut 4 bases from V and 0 bases from J, with 22 bases between. CDR1 MDHEN and CDR2 SYDVKM come from the germline V gene. The CDR3 totals 18 residues. Written as DNA, the CDR3 is TGTGCCAGCAGTTCAACCTTTTGGACTACCTGGAGCTCCTACGAGCAGTACTTC. Translation gives CASSSTFWTTWSSYEQYF. Filled out from reference TRBV28 and TRBJ2-7, the complete variable domain reads DVKVTQSSRYLVKRTGEKVFLECVQDMDHENMFWYRQDPGLGLRLIYFSYDVKMKEKGDIPEGYSVSREKKERFSLILESASTNQTSMYLCASSSTFWTTWSSYEQYFGPGTRLTVT.

V is TRBV19 and J is TRBJ2-1; D ambiguous. Trimming shortened V by 4 bases and J by 1 base, and 11 bases separated the two germline ends. The CDR3 has 15 amino acids. Germline CDR1 reads LNHDA; CDR2 reads SQIVND (reference sequence). CDR3 region: CASSRAGPSYNEQFF. The CDR3 DNA follows: TGTGCCAGTAGTAGGGCCGGACCATCCTACAATGAGCAGTTCTTC. The full variable domain, with the rest looked up from reference TRBV19 and TRBJ2-1, is DGGITQSPKYLFRKEGQNVTLSCEQNLNHDAMYWYRQDPGQGLRLIYYSQIVNDFQKGDIAEGYSVSREKKESFPLTVTSAQKNPTAFYLCASSRAGPSYNEQFFGPGTRLTVL.

The chain uses TRBV11-2 and TRBJ2-4; no definite D call. Germline-derived CDR1 and CDR2 are SGHAT and FQNNGV. The CDR3 has 18 residues. V lost 5 bases, J lost 0 bases, and 20 bases lay in between. The CDR3 loop is CASSPIVGGTRAKNIQYF. CDR3 nucleotides: TGTGCCAGCAGCCCCATCGTTGGTGGCACCAGAGCCAAAAACATTCAGTACTTC.

The CDR3 region is CASSVGDSSYEQYF. DNA of the CDR3: TGTGCCAGCAGCGTAGGGGACAGCTCCTACGAGCAGTACTTC. J is TRBJ2-7 and V is TRBV9, with TRBD1 matching over 7 bases. Losses at the gene ends were 0 bases for V and 0 bases for J; bases not matched to a gene: 0. CDR1 is SGDLS and CDR2 is YYNGEE in the germline V gene. The CDR3 covers 14 residues.